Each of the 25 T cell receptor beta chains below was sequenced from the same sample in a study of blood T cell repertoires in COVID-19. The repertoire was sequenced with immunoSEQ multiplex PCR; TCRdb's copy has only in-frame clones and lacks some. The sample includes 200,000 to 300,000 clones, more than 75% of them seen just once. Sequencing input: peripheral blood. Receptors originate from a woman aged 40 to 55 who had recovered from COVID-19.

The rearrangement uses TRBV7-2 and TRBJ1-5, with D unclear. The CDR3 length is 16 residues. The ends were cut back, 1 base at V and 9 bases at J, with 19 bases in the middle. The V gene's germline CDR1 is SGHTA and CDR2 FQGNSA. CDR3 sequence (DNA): TGTGCCAGCAGCTTAGAGTGGTCGGTGGGCTATTCGCCCCAGCATTTT. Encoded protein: CASSLEWSVGYSPQHF.

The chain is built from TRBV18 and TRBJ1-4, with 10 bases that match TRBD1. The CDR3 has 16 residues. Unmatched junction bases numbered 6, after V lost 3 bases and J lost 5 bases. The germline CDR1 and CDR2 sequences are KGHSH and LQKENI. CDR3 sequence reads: CASSPPRGQGNEKLFF. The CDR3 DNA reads TGTGCCAGCTCACCCCCCCGGGGACAGGGGAATGAAAAACTGTTTTTT.

This CDR3 reads CTSSQVGQGRETQYF. CDR3 nucleotide sequence: TGCACCAGCAGCCAAGTAGGACAGGGAAGAGAGACCCAGTACTTC. V and J are TRBV1 and TRBJ2-5; TRBD1, as called in the table, went unchecked against the DNA. TRBV1 is listed as a pseudogene. The length of the CDR3 is 15 residues.

The CDR3 sequence: CASIKLRGLDTEAFF. The CDR3, as DNA: TGTGCCAGCATTAAACTCAGGGGGCTGGACACTGAAGCTTTCTTT. This sequence joins TRBV27 and TRBJ1-1; the match to TRBD1 covers 8 bases. CDR1 is MNHEY and CDR2 is SMNVEV in the germline V gene (reference sequence). Trimming took 7 bases from V and 3 from J; bases not matched to a gene: 10. The CDR3 length is 15 residues.

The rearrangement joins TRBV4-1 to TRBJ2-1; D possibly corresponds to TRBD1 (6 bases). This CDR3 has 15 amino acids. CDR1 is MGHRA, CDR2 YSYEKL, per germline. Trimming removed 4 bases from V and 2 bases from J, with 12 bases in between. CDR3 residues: CASSRADSTYNEQFF. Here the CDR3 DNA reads TGCGCCAGCAGCCGAGCGGACAGTACCTACAATGAGCAGTTCTTC.

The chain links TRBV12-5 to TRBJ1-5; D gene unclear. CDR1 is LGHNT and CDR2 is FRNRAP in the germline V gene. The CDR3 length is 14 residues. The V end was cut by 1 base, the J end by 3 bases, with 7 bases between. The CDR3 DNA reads TGTGCTAGTGGTTTGGCCCGGTCCAATCAGCCCCAGCATTTT. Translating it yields CASGLARSNQPQHF.

The CDR3 loop is CASSEPGQGAYEQYF. The CDR3 coding sequence is TGTGCCAGCAGTGAACCCGGACAGGGGGCCTACGAGCAGTACTTC. V usage is TRBV6-1 and J usage is TRBJ2-7; TRBD1 matches at 10 bases. Germline values: CDR1 MNHNS, CDR2 SASEGT. The CDR3 is 15 amino acids. V trimming: 2 bases; J trimming: 2 bases; junction bases outside the gene matches: 3.

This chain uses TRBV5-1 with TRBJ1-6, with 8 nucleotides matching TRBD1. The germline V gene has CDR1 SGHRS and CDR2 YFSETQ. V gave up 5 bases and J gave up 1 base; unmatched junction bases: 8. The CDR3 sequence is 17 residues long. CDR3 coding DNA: TGCGCCAGCAGGCACGGACAGGGCGGGTCCTATAATTCACCCCTCCACTTT. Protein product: CASRHGQGGSYNSPLHF.

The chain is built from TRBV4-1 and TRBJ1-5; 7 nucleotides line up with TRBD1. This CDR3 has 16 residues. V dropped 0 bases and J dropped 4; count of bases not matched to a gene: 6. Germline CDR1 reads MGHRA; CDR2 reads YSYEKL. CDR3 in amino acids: CASSQEEGTDNQPQHF. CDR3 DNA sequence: TGCGCCAGCAGCCAAGAGGAAGGGACAGATAATCAGCCCCAGCATTTT.

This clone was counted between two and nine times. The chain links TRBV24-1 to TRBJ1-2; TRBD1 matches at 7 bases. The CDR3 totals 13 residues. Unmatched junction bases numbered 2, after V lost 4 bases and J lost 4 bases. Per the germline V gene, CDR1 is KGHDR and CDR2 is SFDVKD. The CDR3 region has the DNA TGTGCCACCAGTGACAGGGACAGCTATGGCTACACCTTC. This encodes CATSDRDSYGYTF.

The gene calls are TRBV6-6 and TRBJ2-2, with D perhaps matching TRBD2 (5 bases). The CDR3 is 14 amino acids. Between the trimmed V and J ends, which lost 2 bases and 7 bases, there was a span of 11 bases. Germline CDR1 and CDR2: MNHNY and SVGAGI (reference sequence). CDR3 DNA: TGTGCCAGCAGTTACGAGGGTTCGGACGGGGAGCTGTTTTTT. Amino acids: CASSYEGSDGELFF.

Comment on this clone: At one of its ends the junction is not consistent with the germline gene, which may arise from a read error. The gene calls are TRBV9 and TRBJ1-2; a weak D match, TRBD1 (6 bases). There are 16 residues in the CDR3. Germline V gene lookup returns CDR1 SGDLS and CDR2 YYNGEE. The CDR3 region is CASRVGGGGFNYGYTF. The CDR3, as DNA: TGTGCCAGCCGCGTAGGAGGGGGGGGGTTTAACTATGGCTACACCTTC.

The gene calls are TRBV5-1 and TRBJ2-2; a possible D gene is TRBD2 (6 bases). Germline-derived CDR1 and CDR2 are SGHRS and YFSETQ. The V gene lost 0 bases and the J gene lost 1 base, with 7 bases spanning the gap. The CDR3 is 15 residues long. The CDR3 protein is CASSLAGRNTGELFF. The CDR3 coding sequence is TGCGCCAGCAGCTTGGCCGGGAGGAACACCGGGGAGCTGTTTTTT.

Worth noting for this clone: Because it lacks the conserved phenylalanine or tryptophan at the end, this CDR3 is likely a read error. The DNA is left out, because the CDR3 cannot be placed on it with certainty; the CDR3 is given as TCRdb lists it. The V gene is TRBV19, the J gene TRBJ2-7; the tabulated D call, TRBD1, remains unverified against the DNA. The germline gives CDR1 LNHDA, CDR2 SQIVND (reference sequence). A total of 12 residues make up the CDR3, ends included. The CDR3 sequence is CASSISRGAYAS.

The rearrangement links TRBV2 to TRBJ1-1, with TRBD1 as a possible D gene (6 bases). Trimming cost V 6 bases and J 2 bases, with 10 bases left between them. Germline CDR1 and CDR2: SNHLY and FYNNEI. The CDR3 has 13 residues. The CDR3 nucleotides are TGTGCCAGCAGGAACAGGGCCAACACTGAAGCTTTCTTT. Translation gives CASRNRANTEAFF.

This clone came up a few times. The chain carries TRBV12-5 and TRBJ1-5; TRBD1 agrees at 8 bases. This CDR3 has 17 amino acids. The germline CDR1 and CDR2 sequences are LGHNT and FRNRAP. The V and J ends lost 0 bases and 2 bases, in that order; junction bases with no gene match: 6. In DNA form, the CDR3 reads TGTGCTAGTGGTTTGGTACAGACAGGGGCGGGCAATCAGCCCCAGCATTTT. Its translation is CASGLVQTGAGNQPQHF.

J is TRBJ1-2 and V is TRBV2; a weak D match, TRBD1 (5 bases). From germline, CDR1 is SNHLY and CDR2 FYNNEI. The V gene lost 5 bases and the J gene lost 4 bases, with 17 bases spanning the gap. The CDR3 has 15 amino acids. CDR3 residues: CASSPRTGLIYGYTF. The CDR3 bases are TGTGCCAGCAGTCCGCGAACGGGACTGATCTATGGCTACACCTTC.

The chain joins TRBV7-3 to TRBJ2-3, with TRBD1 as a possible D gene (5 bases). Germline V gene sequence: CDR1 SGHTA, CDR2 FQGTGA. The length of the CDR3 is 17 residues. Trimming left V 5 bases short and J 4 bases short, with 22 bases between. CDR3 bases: TGTGCCAGCAGCGCAACCCCGGGCAGGGCGTTTGCAGATACGCAGTATTTT. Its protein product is CASSATPGRAFADTQYF. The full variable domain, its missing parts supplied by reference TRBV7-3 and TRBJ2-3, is GAGVSQTPSNKVTEKGKYVELRCDPISGHTALYWYRQSLGQGPEFLIYFQGTGAADDSGLPNDRFFAVRPEGSVSTLKIQRTERGDSAVYLCASSATPGRAFADTQYFGPGTRLTVL.

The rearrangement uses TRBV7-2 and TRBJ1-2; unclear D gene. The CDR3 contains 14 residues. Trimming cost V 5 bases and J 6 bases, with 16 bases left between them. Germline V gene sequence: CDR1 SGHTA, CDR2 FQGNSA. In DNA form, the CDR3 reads TGTGCCAGCAGCACCAGAGGGTCTTGGAATGGCTACACCTTC. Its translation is CASSTRGSWNGYTF.

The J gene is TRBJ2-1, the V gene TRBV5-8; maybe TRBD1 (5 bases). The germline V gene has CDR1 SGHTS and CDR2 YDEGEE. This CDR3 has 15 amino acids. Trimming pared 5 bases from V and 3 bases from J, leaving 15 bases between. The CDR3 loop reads CASRISRERYNEQFF. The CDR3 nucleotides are TGTGCCAGCAGAATAAGCAGGGAACGCTACAATGAGCAGTTCTTC.

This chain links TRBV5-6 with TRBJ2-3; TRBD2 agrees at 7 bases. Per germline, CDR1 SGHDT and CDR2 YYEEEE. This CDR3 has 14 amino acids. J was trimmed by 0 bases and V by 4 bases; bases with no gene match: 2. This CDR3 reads CASSPGGSTDTQYF. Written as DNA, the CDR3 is TGTGCCAGCAGCCCGGGGGGTAGCACAGATACGCAGTATTTT.

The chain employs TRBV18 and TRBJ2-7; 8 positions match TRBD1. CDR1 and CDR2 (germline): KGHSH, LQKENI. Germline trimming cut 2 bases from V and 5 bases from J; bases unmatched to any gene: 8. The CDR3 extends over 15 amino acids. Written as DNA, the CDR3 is TGTGCCAGCTCACCAGTCACGGCAGGGGGCGACGAGCAGTACTTC. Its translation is CASSPVTAGGDEQYF. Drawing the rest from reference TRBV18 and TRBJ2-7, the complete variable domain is NAGVMQNPRHLVRRRGQEARLRCSPMKGHSHVYWYRQLPEEGLKFMVYLQKENIIDESGMPKERFSAEFPKEGPSILRIQQVVRGDSAAYFCASSPVTAGGDEQYFGPGTRLTVT.

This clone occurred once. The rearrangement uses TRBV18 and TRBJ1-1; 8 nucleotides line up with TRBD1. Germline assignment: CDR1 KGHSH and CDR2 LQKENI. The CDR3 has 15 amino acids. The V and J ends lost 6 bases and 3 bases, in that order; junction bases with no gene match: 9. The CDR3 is CASSPWTGTDTEAFF. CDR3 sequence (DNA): TGTGCCAGCTCCCCCTGGACAGGGACGGACACTGAAGCTTTCTTT.

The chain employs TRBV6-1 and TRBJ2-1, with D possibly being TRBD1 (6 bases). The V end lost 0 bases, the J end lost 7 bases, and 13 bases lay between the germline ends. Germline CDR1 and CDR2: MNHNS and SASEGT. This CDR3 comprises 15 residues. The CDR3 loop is CASSEASTGWNEQFF. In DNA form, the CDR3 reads TGTGCCAGCAGTGAAGCGTCGACAGGTTGGAATGAGCAGTTCTTC.

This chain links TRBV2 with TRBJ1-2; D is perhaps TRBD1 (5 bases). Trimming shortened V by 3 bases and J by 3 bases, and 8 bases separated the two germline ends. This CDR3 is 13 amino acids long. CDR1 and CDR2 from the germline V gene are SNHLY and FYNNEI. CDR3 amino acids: CASSEIGDYGYTF. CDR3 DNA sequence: TGTGCCAGCAGTGAGATAGGGGACTATGGCTACACCTTC.